One and the same sample provided the 21 T cell receptor beta chains below, sequenced in a study of a mutant IDH1 vaccine in newly diagnosed glioma. Time point specified: week 11, during vaccination. One vaccine dose held 300 ug of mutant IDH1 20-mer peptide and came with topical imiquimod. Assay used: immunoSEQ multiplex PCR; TCRdb lists only in-frame clones, some missing. The sample consists of around 100,000 clones, roughly nine tenths of them appearing once. These receptors' antigens are unknown. Source: PBMCs, taken from a glioma patient whose treatment included an IDH1 peptide vaccine. The source of these receptors is a woman aged 45-65 years with glioma.

J is TRBJ2-5 and V is TRBV30; 9 bases fit TRBD2. Germline lookup yields CDR1 GTSNPN and CDR2 SVGIG (reference sequence). J gave up 4 bases and V 5 bases, and 5 bases lay outside the gene matches. CDR3 size: 13 residues. CDR3 DNA sequence: TGTGCCTGGTCAGCGGGAGGAACAGAGACCCAGTACTTC. As protein: CAWSAGGTETQYF. Complete variable domain (other parts from reference TRBV30 and TRBJ2-5): SQTIHQWPATLVQPVGSPLSLECTVEGTSNPNLYWYRQAAGRGLQLLFYSVGIGQISSEVPQNLSASRPQDRQFILSSKKLLLSDSGFYLCAWSAGGTETQYFGPGTRLLVL.

The chain joins TRBV10-2 to TRBJ2-7; D uncertain. Germline lookup yields CDR1 WSHSY and CDR2 SAAADI. V was pared by 3 bases and J by 4 bases, with 13 bases between. The CDR3 is 14 residues long. The DNA for the CDR3 is TGCGCCAGCAGTGAAGAGCTCTTCTTTTACGAGCAGTACTTC. Translating gives CASSEELFFYEQYF.

The V gene is TRBV7-9, the J gene TRBJ2-7; 11 nucleotides agree with TRBD2. After removal of 5 bases from V and 0 bases from J, the junction contained 12 bases not matched to a gene. The V gene's germline CDR1 is SEHNR and CDR2 FQNEAQ (reference sequence). The CDR3 has 18 amino acids. CDR3 amino acids: CASSPGLAGRESSYEQYF. The DNA for the CDR3 is TGTGCCAGCAGCCCAGGACTAGCGGGCCGGGAGAGCTCCTACGAGCAGTACTTC.

J is TRBJ1-4 and V is TRBV27; D possibly corresponds to TRBD1 (5 bases). The CDR3 has 15 amino acids. V was cut by 4 bases and J by 3 bases, with 12 bases left in between. Germline lookup yields CDR1 MNHEY and CDR2 SMNVEV (reference sequence). CDR3 sequence: CASSSPGGANEKLFF. The CDR3 bases are TGTGCCAGCAGTTCCCCCGGGGGAGCTAATGAAAAACTGTTTTTT.

The chain recombines TRBV5-4 with TRBJ1-3; weak D call: TRBD1 (6 bases). CDR3 size: 14 residues. Trimming stripped 1 base from V and 4 bases from J, with 9 bases between. Looked up from germline, CDR1 is SGHNT and CDR2 is YYREEE (reference sequence). CDR3 protein: CASSLYDRGNTIYF. As DNA, the CDR3 is TGTGCCAGCAGCTTGTATGACAGGGGAAACACCATATATTTT. Using reference TRBV5-4 and TRBJ1-3 for the parts outside the CDR3, the full variable domain is ETGVTQSPTHLIKTRGQQVTLRCSSQSGHNTVSWYQQALGQGPQFIFQYYREEENGRGNFPPRFSGLQFPNYSSELNVNALELDDSALYLCASSLYDRGNTIYFGEGSWLTVV.

The chain is built from TRBV10-1 and TRBJ2-1; 9 positions agree with TRBD2. J gave up 6 bases and V 4 bases, and 4 bases lay outside the gene matches. CDR1 is WNHNN, CDR2 SYGVQD, per germline (reference sequence). The CDR3 spans 14 residues. CDR3 amino acids: CASSVASGVNEQFF. The DNA of the CDR3 is TGCGCCAGCAGTGTAGCTAGCGGGGTCAATGAGCAGTTCTTC.

The genes are TRBV25-1 and TRBJ2-5; D may be TRBD1 (6 bases). The V gene lost 4 bases and the J gene lost 11 bases, with 20 bases spanning the gap. This CDR3 contains 14 residues. Germline CDR1 is MGHDK and CDR2 is SYGVNS. The CDR3 region has the DNA TGTGCCAGCAGTGGAGGACAGCTTCTACGAGAGCAGTACTTC. Translated: CASSGGQLLREQYF.

As to this clone: At one end the junction does not follow the germline gene, possibly because of a read error. This rearrangement joins TRBV4-1 to TRBJ1-2; 7 bases map to TRBD1. CDR3 size: 15 residues. In germline, CDR1 is MGHRA, CDR2 YSYEKL. CDR3 DNA: TGCGCCAGCAGCCAGGCCGGGACAGCTAAGTATGGCTACACCTTC. It codes for CASSQAGTAKYGYTF.

Regarding this clone: Different DNA sequences within this sample yield the same CDR3. The chain recombines TRBV4-1 with TRBJ1-2, with 10 nucleotides matching TRBD1. Unmatched junction bases numbered 6, after V lost 3 bases and J lost 5 bases. Germline V gene data show CDR1 as MGHRA and CDR2 as YSYEKL. The CDR3 contains 15 residues. The CDR3 is CASSQDGTGDYGYTF. CDR3 coding DNA: TGCGCCAGCAGCCAGGATGGGACAGGGGATTATGGCTACACCTTC.

In this sample, this clone turned up once. CDR3 residues: CASSLGLTSGIGETQYF. Written as DNA, the CDR3 is TGTGCCAGCAGTTTAGGGTTGACTAGCGGGATAGGGGAGACCCAGTACTTC. The chain has TRBV28 and TRBJ2-5; 11 bases match TRBD2. The CDR3 totals 17 residues. Germline trimming cut 2 bases from V and 5 bases from J; bases unmatched to any gene: 10. Germline V lookup: CDR1 MDHEN, CDR2 SYDVKM.

This clone has more than one count but fewer than ten. The CDR3 nucleotides are TGTGCCAGCAGCTTATTAAGAGGGAGCGAGACAGATACGCAGTATTTT. Protein product: CASSLLRGSETDTQYF. This rearrangement joins TRBV11-2 to TRBJ2-3; a weak D match, TRBD2 (5 bases). Germline CDR1 is SGHAT and CDR2 is FQNNGV. This CDR3 has 16 amino acids. V shed 2 bases and J shed 3 bases, with 15 bases lying between them.

CDR3 residues: CSVGRGSTDTQYF. Here the CDR3 DNA reads TGCAGCGTTGGCAGGGGCTCCACAGATACGCAGTATTTT. V usage is TRBV29-1 and J usage is TRBJ2-3; a possible D gene is TRBD1 (6 bases). This CDR3 contains 13 residues. The V gene's germline CDR1 is SQVTM and CDR2 ANQGSEA. The V end was cut by 4 bases, the J end by 2 bases, with 10 bases between.

Comment on this clone: The sample holds other DNA sequences that translate to the same CDR3. The rearrangement joins TRBV19 to TRBJ1-1; D ambiguous. V gave up 1 base and J gave up 5 bases, with 14 bases separating them. The CDR3 contains 15 residues. The germline V gene has CDR1 LNHDA and CDR2 SQIVND (reference sequence). This CDR3 reads CASSIGRGERTEAFF. CDR3 coding DNA: TGTGCCAGTAGTATAGGTCGGGGTGAAAGAACTGAAGCTTTCTTT.

The chain combines TRBV6-5 with TRBJ1-3; D not resolved. Germline CDR1 and CDR2: MNHEY and SVGAGI. The germline V and J ends were trimmed by 4 bases and 0 bases, with 10 bases remaining between them. CDR3 length equals 15 residues. The CDR3 protein is CASSSRGNSGNTIYF. CDR3 DNA: TGTGCCAGCAGTTCACGGGGTAACTCTGGAAACACCATATATTTT.

The CDR3 DNA sequence: TGTGCCAGCAGCTTCGTTTTACAGGGGCAGACCTACGAGCAGTACTTC. Amino acid sequence: CASSFVLQGQTYEQYF. The chain has TRBV7-8 and TRBJ2-7; 7 bases are a match to TRBD1. The junction had 10 bases not matched to a gene; V was cut back by 3 bases and J by 2 bases. This CDR3 is built from 16 residues. Per the germline V gene, CDR1 is SGHVS and CDR2 is FQNEAQ.

This rearrangement joins TRBV19 to TRBJ2-2; D uncertain. CDR3 size: 12 residues. Germline CDR1 LNHDA, CDR2 SQIVND (reference sequence). V was pared by 8 bases and J by 4 bases, with 8 bases between. The CDR3: CASGWATGELFF. In DNA form, the CDR3 reads TGTGCCAGTGGGTGGGCCACCGGGGAGCTGTTTTTT.

This chain connects TRBV5-8 to TRBJ2-7, with a possible D match to TRBD2 (5 bases). The germline V gene has CDR1 SGHTS and CDR2 YDEGEE. V was cut by 2 bases and J by 3 bases, with 15 bases left in between. The CDR3 runs to 15 residues. The CDR3 loop reads CASSFGLGSYYEQYF. For the CDR3, the DNA is TGTGCCAGCAGCTTCGGACTGGGGTCTTACTACGAGCAGTACTTC.

This chain links TRBV2 with TRBJ1-4; D not certain. This CDR3 region has 13 residues. CDR1 SNHLY and CDR2 FYNNEI come from the germline V gene. V was trimmed by 3 bases and J by 11 bases, leaving 13 bases between them. CDR3 nucleotide sequence: TGTGCCAGCAGTGACCCTCGGGGAGGGAAACTGTTTTTT. It yields the protein CASSDPRGGKLFF.

This clone was detected once. The V and J genes are TRBV29-1 and TRBJ1-2, with D unresolved. This CDR3 spans 13 amino acids. The V gene's germline CDR1 is SQVTM and CDR2 ANQGSEA. The V end was cut by 0 bases, the J end by 8 bases, with 13 bases between. As DNA, the CDR3 is TGCAGCGTTGAAGAAGTGTTAGGCGCCGGCTACACCTTC. This gives the protein CSVEEVLGAGYTF.

The gene calls are TRBV27 and TRBJ2-1; TRBD2 matches 9 bases. Germline V gene data show CDR1 as MNHEY and CDR2 as SMNVEV (reference sequence). The V segment lost 8 bases and the J segment 3 bases; nucleotides outside the gene matches: 11. The CDR3 spans 16 residues. CDR3: CASSRPSGMNYNEQFF. CDR3 bases: TGTGCCAGCTCCCGTCCTAGCGGGATGAACTACAATGAGCAGTTCTTC.

J is TRBJ2-7 and V is TRBV10-2, with D possibly TRBD2 on 5 matching bases. With 4 bases removed from V and 3 bases from J, the gap between germline ends came to 16 bases. This CDR3 has 15 residues. Per the germline V gene, CDR1 is WSHSY and CDR2 is SAAADI. The CDR3 DNA follows: TGCGCCAGCAGTGCCGGGAAATACCTTTTCTACGAGCAGTACTTC. Translating it yields CASSAGKYLFYEQYF.